These 10 T cell receptor beta chains share one sample of origin, sequenced in a study of T cells in Graves' hyperthyroidism and ophthalmopathy (dated by TCRdb to the late 2010s). Library method: multiplex PCR. Sequencer: Illumina HiSeq 2000. The TCR beta CDR3 regions were amplified from RNA transcripts. The TCR CDR3 was subjected to a first round of RT-PCR using the HTBI primer set and the Qiagen OneStep RT-PCR kit. TCRdb handled the public reads itself, with Q25 trimming in fastp and clone calling in MiXCR, and kept productive beta chains. Rows with a matching CDR3 protein are joined into one entry that keeps the most common DNA and genes. The sample table records 30,000 to 35,000 distinct CDR3 sequences; approximately 50% of these occur just once. The ten largest make up about 25% of the sample. Sequenced sample: blood. The receptors were gathered from a woman aged 40 to 55 with Graves' ophthalmopathy.

At least ten counts were recorded for this clonotype. The chain recombines TRBV12-3 or TRBV12-4 with TRBJ2-7; D is perhaps TRBD1 (5 bases). Trimming pared 6 bases from V and 3 bases from J, leaving 9 bases between. This CDR3 has 12 amino acids. CDR3 coding DNA: TGTGCCAGCAGCCGACAGCGCTACGAGCAGTACTTC. It yields the protein CASSRQRYEQYF.

The rearrangement links TRBV12-3 or TRBV12-4 to TRBJ1-5; D remains ambiguous. Trimming took 3 bases from V and 5 from J, leaving 17 bases between them. CDR3 length: 16 residues. CDR3 amino acids: CASSFGNSLSDQPQHF. CDR3 DNA sequence: TGTGCCAGCAGTTTCGGTAATTCACTAAGCGATCAGCCCCAGCATTTT.

This clonotype occurred many times. This chain uses TRBV13 with TRBJ1-3; a possible D gene is TRBD1 (6 bases). V lost 0 bases and J lost 3, with 9 bases in between. The CDR3 is 15 residues long. Germline CDR1 reads PRHDT; CDR2 reads FYEKMQ (reference sequence). CDR3 amino acids: CASSLGAGDGNTIYF. The CDR3 region has the DNA TGTGCCAGCAGCTTAGGGGCAGGGGATGGAAACACCATATATTTT.

This clonotype was seen many times. This sequence joins TRBV11-3 and TRBJ1-2; weak D call: TRBD1 (6 bases). Germline V gene sequence: CDR1 SGHNT, CDR2 YENEEA. The CDR3 covers 16 residues. Trimming pared 0 bases from V and 3 bases from J, leaving 14 bases between. The CDR3 region has the DNA TGTGCCAGCAGCTTAGAGGGTCGGAGGGGGGACTATGGCTACACCTTC. Its protein product is CASSLEGRRGDYGYTF.

The chain employs TRBV19 and TRBJ1-5, with a possible D match to TRBD1 (5 bases). Germline V gene lookup returns CDR1 LNHDA and CDR2 SQIVND (reference sequence). With 9 bases removed from V and 5 bases from J, the gap between germline ends came to 20 bases. The CDR3 sequence is 15 residues long. Written as DNA, the CDR3 is TGTGCCAGCACCGATGTGTGGGGCTCGTATCAGCCCCAGCATTTT. This gives the protein CASTDVWGSYQPQHF.

The chain employs TRBV5-1 and TRBJ2-3; no clear D gene. This CDR3 has 13 amino acids. V lost 4 bases to trimming and J lost 1 base, with 7 bases between them. Germline CDR1 is SGHRS and CDR2 is YFSETQ. CDR3 nucleotides: TGCGCCAGCAGCCTCCAGGGCACAGATACGCAGTATTTT. Translating gives CASSLQGTDTQYF.

The chain carries TRBV4-3 and TRBJ2-5; no definite D call. The CDR3 is 13 residues long. Germline V gives CDR1 LGHNA, CDR2 YSLEER. With 2 bases removed from V and 0 bases from J, the gap between germline ends came to 4 bases. The CDR3 bases are TGCGCCAGCAGCCAAAGGTACCAAGAGACCCAGTACTTC. It encodes CASSQRYQETQYF.

In this sample, this clonotype turned up once. The V gene is TRBV10-2, the J gene TRBJ2-3, with 16 bases matching TRBD2. The CDR3 length is 15 residues. V gave up 10 bases and J gave up 4 bases; unmatched junction bases: 5. Germline lookup yields CDR1 WSHSY and CDR2 SAAADI. The CDR3 DNA reads TGCGCCACGCAAGGGACTAGCGGGGGGGCAGATACGCAGTATTTT. Its protein is CATQGTSGGADTQYF.

The chain recombines TRBV7-8 with TRBJ1-2; D is perhaps TRBD1 (5 bases). The germline V gene encodes CDR1 SGHVS and CDR2 FQNEAQ. This CDR3 has 13 residues. Trimming shortened V by 5 bases and J by 5 bases, and 12 bases separated the two germline ends. CDR3 DNA: TGTGCCAGCAGCGGGGACGGACGTTATGGCTACACCTTC. Translating it yields CASSGDGRYGYTF.

V and J are TRBV20-1 and TRBJ1-2; tentatively, D is TRBD1 (6 bases). Germline values: CDR1 DFQATT, CDR2 SNEGSKA (reference sequence). This CDR3 contains 13 residues. The germline V and J ends were trimmed by 0 bases and 12 bases, with 17 bases remaining between them. In nucleotides, the CDR3 is TGCAGTGCTAGAGAGCGGGGGCTGAGGGGAAACACCTTC. Translated: CSARERGLRGNTF.